The source of this TCR beta chain is a study of control samples from healthy donors and cancer patients. Libraries were prepared by immunoSEQ multiplex PCR; TCRdb keeps only in-frame clonotypes and omits some of them. Seen here are about 130,000 clones, 85% to 95% observed once, and the top ten hold over 12%. V lost 7 bases to trimming and J lost 5 bases; unmatched junction nucleotides: 22. CDR1 is MNHEY, CDR2 SMNVEV, per germline (reference sequence). The CDR3 is made up of 18 amino acids. This sequence originates from a man aged 55 to 70 with colorectal cancer. The rearrangement uses TRBV27 and TRBJ2-5, with 7 bases identical to TRBD2. The sequenced sample was PBMCs. The CDR3 nucleotides are TGTGCCAGCACCCCAACTTCGGCTAGCGGCAAGTCGAAGGAGACCCAGTACTTC. Its protein is CASTPTSASGKSKETQYF.